This T cell receptor beta chain came from a study of cytomegalovirus exposure and HLA in healthy donors. Study-level points and caveats: Being productive about 90% or about 30% of the time was typical of most TCR beta V segments in an earlier analysis. The Asian-associated ancestry cluster reportedly had fewer N-insertions than the approximately 700-donor mean in a later analysis. Most of the CMV-associated TCR beta chains (in a later analysis) appeared to be HLA-restricted.

A remark on this clone: No antigen is known for it.

Both 60 Vbeta primers and 13 Jbeta primers went into the PCR. The assay was immunoSEQ multiplex PCR, and TCRdb's table has in-frame clones only and misses some. Of about 100,000 clones in the sample, 79% are singletons; the top ten hold about 4%. Germline CDR1 KGHSY, CDR2 FQNENV. V was clipped by 0 bases and J by 6 bases, with 15 bases between them. This CDR3 spans 16 amino acids. V gene TRBV16 combines with J gene TRBJ2-1; possible D gene TRBD1, 5 bases. The sample comprised PBMCs. This TCR was sampled from a woman aged 40 to 49 in good health and CMV-seronegative. CDR3: CASSQSRTPTGNEQFF. In nucleotides, the CDR3 is TGTGCCAGCAGCCAATCAAGGACACCAACAGGCAATGAGCAGTTCTTC.